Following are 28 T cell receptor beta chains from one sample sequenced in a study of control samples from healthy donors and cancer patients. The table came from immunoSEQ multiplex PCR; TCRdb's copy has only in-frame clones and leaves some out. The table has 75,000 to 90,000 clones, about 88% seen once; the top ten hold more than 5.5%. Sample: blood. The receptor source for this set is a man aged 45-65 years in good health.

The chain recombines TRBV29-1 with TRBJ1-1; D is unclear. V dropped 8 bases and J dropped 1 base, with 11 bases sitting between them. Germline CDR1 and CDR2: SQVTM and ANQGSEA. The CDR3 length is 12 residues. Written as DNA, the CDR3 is TGCAGCCTCTCGGTAACGAACACTGAAGCTTTCTTT. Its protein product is CSLSVTNTEAFF.

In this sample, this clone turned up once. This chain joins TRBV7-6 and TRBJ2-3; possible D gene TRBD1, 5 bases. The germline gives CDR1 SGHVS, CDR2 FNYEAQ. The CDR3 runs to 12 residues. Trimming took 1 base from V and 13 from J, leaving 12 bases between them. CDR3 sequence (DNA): TGTGCCAGCAGCTTAGTCGTGGGGCAGGAGTATTTT. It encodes CASSLVVGQEYF. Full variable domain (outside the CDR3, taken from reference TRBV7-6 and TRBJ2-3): GAGVSQSPRYKVTKRGQDVALRCDPISGHVSLYWYRQALGQGPEFLTYFNYEAQQDKSGLPNDRFSAERPEGSISTLTIQRTEQRDSAMYRCASSLVVGQEYFGPGTRLTVL.

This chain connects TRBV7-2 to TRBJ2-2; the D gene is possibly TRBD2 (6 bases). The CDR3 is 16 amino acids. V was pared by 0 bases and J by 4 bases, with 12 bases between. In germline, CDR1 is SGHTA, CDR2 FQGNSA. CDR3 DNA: TGTGCCAGCAGCTTAGCGGGTCAGGGACTCACCGGGGAGCTGTTTTTT. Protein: CASSLAGQGLTGELFF.

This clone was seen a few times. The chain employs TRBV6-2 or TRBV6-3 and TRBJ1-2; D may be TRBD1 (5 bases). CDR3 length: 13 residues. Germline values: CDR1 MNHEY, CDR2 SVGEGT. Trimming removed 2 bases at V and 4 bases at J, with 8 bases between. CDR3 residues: CASSYDRSYGYTF. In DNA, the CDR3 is TGTGCCAGCAGTTACGACAGAAGCTATGGCTACACCTTC.

CDR3 DNA sequence: TGTGCCACCAGTGATTCAGCCCCTACCGGGACTGAAATCTACGAGCAGTACTTC. This gives the protein CATSDSAPTGTEIYEQYF. The V call is TRBV24-1, the J call TRBJ2-7; TRBD2 is a possible D gene (6 bases). V was clipped by 2 bases and J by 3 bases, with 22 bases between them. Germline lookup yields CDR1 KGHDR and CDR2 SFDVKD. The CDR3 contains 18 residues.

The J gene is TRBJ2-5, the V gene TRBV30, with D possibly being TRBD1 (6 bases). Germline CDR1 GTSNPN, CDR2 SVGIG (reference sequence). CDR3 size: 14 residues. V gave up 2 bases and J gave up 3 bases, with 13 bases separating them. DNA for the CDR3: TGTGCCTGGAGTCGCGATAACAGGGAAGAGACCCAGTACTTC. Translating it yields CAWSRDNREETQYF.

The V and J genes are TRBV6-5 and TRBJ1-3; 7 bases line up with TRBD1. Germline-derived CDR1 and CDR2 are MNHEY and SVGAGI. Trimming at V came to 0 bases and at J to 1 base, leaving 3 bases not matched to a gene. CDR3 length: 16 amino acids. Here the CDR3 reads CASSYSGTASGNTIYF. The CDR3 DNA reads TGTGCCAGCAGTTACTCTGGGACAGCTTCTGGAAACACCATATATTTT.

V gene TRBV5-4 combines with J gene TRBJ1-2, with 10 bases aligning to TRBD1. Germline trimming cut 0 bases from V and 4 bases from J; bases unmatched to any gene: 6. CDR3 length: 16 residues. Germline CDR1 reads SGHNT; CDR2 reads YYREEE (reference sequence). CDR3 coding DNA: TGTGCCAGCAGCTTGGGAGGACAGGGGGTGGGCTATGGCTACACCTTC. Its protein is CASSLGGQGVGYGYTF.

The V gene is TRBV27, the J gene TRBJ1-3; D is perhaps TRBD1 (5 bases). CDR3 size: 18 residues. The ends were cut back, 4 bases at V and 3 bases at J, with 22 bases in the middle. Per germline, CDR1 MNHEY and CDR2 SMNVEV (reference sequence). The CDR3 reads CASSYPGTFGFDGNTIYF. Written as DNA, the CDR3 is TGTGCCAGCAGTTATCCCGGGACTTTCGGGTTTGATGGAAACACCATATATTTT.

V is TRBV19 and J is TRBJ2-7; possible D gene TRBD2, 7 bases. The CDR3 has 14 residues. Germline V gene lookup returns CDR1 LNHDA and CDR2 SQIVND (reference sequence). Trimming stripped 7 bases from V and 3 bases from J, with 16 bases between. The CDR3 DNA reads TGTGCCAGTACTAAAGGGGGGGCTAACTACGAGCAGTACTTC. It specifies CASTKGGANYEQYF.

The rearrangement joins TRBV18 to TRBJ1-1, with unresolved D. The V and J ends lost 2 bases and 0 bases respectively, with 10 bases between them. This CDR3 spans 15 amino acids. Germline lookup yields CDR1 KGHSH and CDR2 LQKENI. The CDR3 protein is CASSPGRYMNTEAFF. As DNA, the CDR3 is TGTGCCAGCTCACCAGGCAGGTATATGAACACTGAAGCTTTCTTT.

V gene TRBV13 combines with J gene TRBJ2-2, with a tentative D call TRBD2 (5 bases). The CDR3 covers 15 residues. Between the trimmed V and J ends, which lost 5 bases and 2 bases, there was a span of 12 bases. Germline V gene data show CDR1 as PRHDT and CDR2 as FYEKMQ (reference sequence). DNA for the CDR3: TGTGCCAGCAGCGGCAGTGAGGGAAACACCGGGGAGCTGTTTTTT. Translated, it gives CASSGSEGNTGELFF.

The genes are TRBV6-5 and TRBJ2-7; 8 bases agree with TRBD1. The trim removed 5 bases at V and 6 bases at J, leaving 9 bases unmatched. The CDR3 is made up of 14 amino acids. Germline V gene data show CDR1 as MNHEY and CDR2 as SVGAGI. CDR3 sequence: CASSLGRGLGEQYF. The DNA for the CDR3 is TGTGCCAGCAGTCTAGGCAGGGGGCTTGGCGAGCAGTACTTC.

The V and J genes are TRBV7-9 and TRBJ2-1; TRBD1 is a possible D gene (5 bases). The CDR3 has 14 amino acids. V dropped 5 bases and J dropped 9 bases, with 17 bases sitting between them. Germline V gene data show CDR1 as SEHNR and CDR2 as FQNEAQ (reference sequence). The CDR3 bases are TGTGCCAGCAGCCCTACCAGGGATTTGGGTGAGCAGTTCTTC. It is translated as CASSPTRDLGEQFF.

In nucleotides, the CDR3 is TGTGCCAGCAGCCACGGACTAGATACGCAGTATTTT. This gives the protein CASSHGLDTQYF. V is TRBV5-4 and J is TRBJ2-3; a possible D gene is TRBD2 (5 bases). CDR3 length equals 12 residues. Trimming removed 4 bases from V and 5 bases from J, with 8 bases in between. Germline V gene sequence: CDR1 SGHNT, CDR2 YYREEE (reference sequence).

DNA for the CDR3: TGTGCCAGCAGCTCCAGTTCAGGGGAAGGCGAGACCCAGTACTTC. Amino acid sequence: CASSSSSGEGETQYF. The chain combines TRBV7-2 with TRBJ2-5; possible D gene TRBD1, 6 bases. V dropped 4 bases and J dropped 5 bases, with 17 bases sitting between them. The CDR3 totals 15 residues. The germline gives CDR1 SGHTA, CDR2 FQGNSA.

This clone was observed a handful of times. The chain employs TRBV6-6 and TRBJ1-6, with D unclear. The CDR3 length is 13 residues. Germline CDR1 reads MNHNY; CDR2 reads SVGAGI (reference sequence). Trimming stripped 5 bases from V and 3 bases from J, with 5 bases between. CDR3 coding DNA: TGTGCCAGCAGTCCGGTCTATAATTCACCCCTCCACTTT. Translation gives CASSPVYNSPLHF.

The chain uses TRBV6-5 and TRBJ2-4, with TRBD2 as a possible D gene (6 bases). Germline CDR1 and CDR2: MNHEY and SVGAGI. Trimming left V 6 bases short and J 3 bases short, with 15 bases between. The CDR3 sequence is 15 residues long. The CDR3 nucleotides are TGTGCCAGCAGCCGAGGCGGGAATGGCAAAAACATTCAGTACTTC. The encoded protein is CASSRGGNGKNIQYF.

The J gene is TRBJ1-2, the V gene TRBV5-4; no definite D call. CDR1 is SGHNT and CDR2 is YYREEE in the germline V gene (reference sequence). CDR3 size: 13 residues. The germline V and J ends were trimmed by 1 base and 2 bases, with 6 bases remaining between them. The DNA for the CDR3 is TGTGCCAGCAGCTTGATCAGGAACTATGGCTACACCTTC. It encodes CASSLIRNYGYTF.

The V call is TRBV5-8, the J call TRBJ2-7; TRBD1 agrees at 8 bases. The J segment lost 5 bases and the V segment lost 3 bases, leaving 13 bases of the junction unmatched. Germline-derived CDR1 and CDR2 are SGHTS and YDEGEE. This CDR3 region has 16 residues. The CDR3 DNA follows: TGTGCCAGCAGCTCGGGGTCACACAGGGGGAGCCACGAGCAGTACTTC. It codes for CASSSGSHRGSHEQYF.

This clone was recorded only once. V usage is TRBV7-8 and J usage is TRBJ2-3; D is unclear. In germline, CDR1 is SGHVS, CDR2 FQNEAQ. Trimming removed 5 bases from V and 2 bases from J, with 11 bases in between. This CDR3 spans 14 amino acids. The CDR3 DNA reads TGTGCCAGCAGCCCCAGGCGGTTCACAGATACGCAGTATTTT. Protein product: CASSPRRFTDTQYF.

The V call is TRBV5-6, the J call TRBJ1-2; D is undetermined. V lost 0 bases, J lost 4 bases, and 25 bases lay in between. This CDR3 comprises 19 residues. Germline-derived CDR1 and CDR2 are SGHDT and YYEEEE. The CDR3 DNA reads TGTGCCAGCAGCTTGGCCCCGATACCGGTATTAGACGAGGGCTATGGCTACACCTTC. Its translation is CASSLAPIPVLDEGYGYTF.

CDR3 residues: CASTGQGADTQYF. The CDR3 bases are TGTGCCAGTACGGGACAGGGGGCGGATACGCAGTATTTT. The rearrangement joins TRBV19 to TRBJ2-3, with 12 bases identical to TRBD1. V dropped 7 bases and J dropped 6; count of bases not matched to a gene: 2. The CDR3 spans 13 residues. CDR1 is LNHDA and CDR2 is SQIVND in the germline V gene (reference sequence).

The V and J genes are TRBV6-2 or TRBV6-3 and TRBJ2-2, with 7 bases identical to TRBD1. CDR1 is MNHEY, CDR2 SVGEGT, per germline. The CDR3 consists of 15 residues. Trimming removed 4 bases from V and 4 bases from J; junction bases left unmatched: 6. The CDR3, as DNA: TGTGCCAGCAGTTTGAGGGGGCTAGGCACCGGGGAGCTGTTTTTT. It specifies CASSLRGLGTGELFF.

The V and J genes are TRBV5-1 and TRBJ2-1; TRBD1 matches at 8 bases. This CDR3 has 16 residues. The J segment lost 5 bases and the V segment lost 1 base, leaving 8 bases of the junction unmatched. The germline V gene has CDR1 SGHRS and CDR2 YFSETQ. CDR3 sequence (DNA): TGCGCCAGCAGCTTGTCCCCGGGACAGGTCAACAATGAGCAGTTCTTC. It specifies CASSLSPGQVNNEQFF.

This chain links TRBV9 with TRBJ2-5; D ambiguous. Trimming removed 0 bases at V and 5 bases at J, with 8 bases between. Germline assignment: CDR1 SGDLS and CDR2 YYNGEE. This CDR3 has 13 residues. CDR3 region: CASSVDFGETQYF. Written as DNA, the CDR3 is TGTGCCAGCAGCGTAGATTTTGGGGAGACCCAGTACTTC.

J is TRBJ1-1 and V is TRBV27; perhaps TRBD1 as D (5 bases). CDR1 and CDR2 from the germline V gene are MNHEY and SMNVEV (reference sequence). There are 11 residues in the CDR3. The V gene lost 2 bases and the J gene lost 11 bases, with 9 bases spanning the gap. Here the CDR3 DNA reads TGTGCCAGCAGTTTAGGACATGAGGCTTTCTTT. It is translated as CASSLGHEAFF.

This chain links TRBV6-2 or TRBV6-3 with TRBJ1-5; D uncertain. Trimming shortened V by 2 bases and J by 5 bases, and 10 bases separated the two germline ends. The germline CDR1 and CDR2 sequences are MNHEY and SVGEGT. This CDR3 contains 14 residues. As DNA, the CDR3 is TGTGCCAGCAGTTACCCGGATCCCCATCAGCCCCAGCATTTT. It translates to CASSYPDPHQPQHF.